The 26 T cell receptor beta chains below were found in one sample sequenced in a study of blood T cell repertoires in COVID-19. Assay: immunoSEQ multiplex PCR; the TCRdb copy retains only in-frame clones and omits some. The data show about 170,000 clones, about four fifths seen once. Sequenced sample: peripheral blood. These receptors all come from a woman over 75 with acute or convalescent COVID-19.

The chain carries TRBV7-9 and TRBJ2-2; 7 bases are shared with TRBD1. V lost 0 bases and J lost 2; bases outside the gene matches: 3. The CDR3 has 16 amino acids. The germline CDR1 and CDR2 sequences are SEHNR and FQNEAQ (reference sequence). The CDR3 spells CASSLAGTVNTGELFF. The CDR3, as DNA: TGTGCCAGCAGCTTAGCCGGGACAGTAAACACCGGGGAGCTGTTTTTT.

This chain joins TRBV25-1 and TRBJ2-2; 8 nucleotides align to TRBD2. Losses at the gene ends were 3 bases for V and 3 bases for J; bases not matched to a gene: 6. Per the germline V gene, CDR1 is MGHDK and CDR2 is SYGVNS. The CDR3 has 16 residues. CDR3 bases: TGTGCCAGCAGTGACCCTCGGGGGGGAGACACCGGGGAGCTGTTTTTT. Translated: CASSDPRGGDTGELFF.

This rearrangement joins TRBV19 to TRBJ2-1; 9 positions agree with TRBD1. The CDR3 has 14 amino acids. Germline CDR1 LNHDA, CDR2 SQIVND (reference sequence). With V trimmed by 8 bases and J by 5 bases, 7 bases remained unmatched. The CDR3 coding sequence is TGTGCCAGTCGCCGGACAGGGGTTGACAATGAGCAGTTCTTC. This sequence encodes CASRRTGVDNEQFF. Combining the CDR3 with reference TRBV19 and TRBJ2-1 gives the whole variable domain DGGITQSPKYLFRKEGQNVTLSCEQNLNHDAMYWYRQDPGQGLRLIYYSQIVNDFQKGDIAEGYSVSREKKESFPLTVTSAQKNPTAFYLCASRRTGVDNEQFFGPGTRLTVL.

V gene TRBV7-2 combines with J gene TRBJ1-3; D call uncertain. Germline CDR1 is SGHTA and CDR2 is FQGNSA. The CDR3 runs 15 residues. Trimming took 5 bases from V and 0 from J, leaving 11 bases between them. The CDR3 region is CASSPRAGSGNTIYF. Here the CDR3 DNA reads TGTGCCAGCAGCCCCAGAGCAGGCTCTGGAAACACCATATATTTT.

The chain couples TRBV5-1 to TRBJ2-1; tentative D call: TRBD1 (6 bases). Trimming left V 0 bases short and J 6 bases short, with 16 bases between. The CDR3 sequence is 16 residues long. Germline V CDR1 and CDR2: SGHRS, YFSETQ. As DNA, the CDR3 is TGCGCCAGCAGCTTGGCGTCACAGGGAAGGAGCAATGAGCAGTTCTTC. Amino acid sequence: CASSLASQGRSNEQFF.

This sequence joins TRBV24-1 and TRBJ1-2; 7 bases agree with TRBD1. V lost 9 bases, J lost 8 bases, and 11 bases stayed unmatched. The CDR3 is made up of 13 amino acids. Germline CDR1 reads KGHDR; CDR2 reads SFDVKD. In DNA form, the CDR3 reads TGTGCCACCGGTACCGGGACAGAGAGCGGCTACACCTTC. Translating gives CATGTGTESGYTF.

V and J are TRBV5-4 and TRBJ2-7; 10 bases fit TRBD2. Trimming cost V 4 bases and J 1 base; bases outside gene matches: 5. CDR3 length: 15 residues. The germline CDR1 and CDR2 sequences are SGHNT and YYREEE (reference sequence). The CDR3 reads CASSAGTSESYEQYF. Written as DNA, the CDR3 is TGTGCCAGCAGCGCAGGGACTAGCGAATCCTACGAGCAGTACTTC. The complete variable domain, with remaining parts taken from reference TRBV5-4 and TRBJ2-7, reads ETGVTQSPTHLIKTRGQQVTLRCSSQSGHNTVSWYQQALGQGPQFIFQYYREEENGRGNFPPRFSGLQFPNYSSELNVNALELDDSALYLCASSAGTSESYEQYFGPGTRLTVT.

This chain links TRBV7-2 with TRBJ2-7, with 12 bases aligning to TRBD2. This CDR3 spans 15 amino acids. Germline V lookup: CDR1 SGHTA, CDR2 FQGNSA. The J segment lost 2 bases and the V segment lost 5 bases, leaving 4 bases of the junction unmatched. CDR3 bases: TGTGCCAGCAGCGAAGGACTAGCGGGGACCTACGAGCAGTACTTC. Translated, it gives CASSEGLAGTYEQYF.

V and J are TRBV7-8 and TRBJ1-3; a possible D gene is TRBD1 (5 bases). CDR3 length: 13 amino acids. V lost 5 bases and J 5 bases, leaving 10 bases between the germline ends. The germline CDR1 and CDR2 sequences are SGHVS and FQNEAQ. CDR3 coding DNA: TGTGCCAGCAGCACGACAGAAAGAAACACCATATATTTT. As protein: CASSTTERNTIYF. Filled out from reference TRBV7-8 and TRBJ1-3, the complete variable domain reads GAGVSQSPRYKVAKRGQDVALRCDPISGHVSLFWYQQALGQGPEFLTYFQNEAQLDKSGLPSDRFFAERPEGSVSTLKIQRTQQEDSAVYLCASSTTERNTIYFGEGSWLTVV.

The chain uses TRBV27 and TRBJ2-4; 10 bases fit TRBD1. The CDR3 has 18 amino acids. Germline V gene lookup returns CDR1 MNHEY and CDR2 SMNVEV (reference sequence). Trimming at V came to 4 bases and at J to 4 bases, leaving 13 bases not matched to a gene. This CDR3 is CASSSAPGTGASKNIQYF. The CDR3 nucleotides read TGTGCCAGCAGTTCCGCCCCCGGGACAGGGGCCTCAAAAAACATTCAGTACTTC.

The gene calls are TRBV5-1 and TRBJ1-2, with D possibly matching TRBD1 (5 bases). Germline CDR1 and CDR2: SGHRS and YFSETQ. The CDR3 runs 15 residues. Trimming removed 0 bases at V and 5 bases at J, with 14 bases between. The CDR3 spells CASSLVQGVPYGYTF. In nucleotides, the CDR3 is TGCGCCAGCAGCTTGGTCCAGGGTGTCCCTTATGGCTACACCTTC.

The genes are TRBV4-2 and TRBJ1-4, with 10 nucleotides matching TRBD1. V lost 5 bases, J lost 5 bases, and 5 bases stayed unmatched. This CDR3 is 15 amino acids long. CDR1 is LGHNA, CDR2 YNFKEQ, per germline. The CDR3 sequence: CASSFPGQGNEKLFF. DNA of the CDR3: TGTGCCAGCAGCTTCCCGGGACAGGGGAATGAAAAACTGTTTTTT.

Here the CDR3 reads CASSFNRGDEKLFF. CDR3 nucleotide sequence: TGTGCCAGCAGCTTTAACCGAGGCGATGAAAAACTGTTTTTT. The V gene is TRBV11-2, the J gene TRBJ1-4; D is undetermined. The germline V gene encodes CDR1 SGHAT and CDR2 FQNNGV. The CDR3 has 14 amino acids. V lost 3 bases and J lost 6, with 11 bases in between.

The sample holds one count of this clone. The rearrangement joins TRBV3-1 (or the pseudogene TRBV3-2) to TRBJ2-7; 15 nucleotides agree with TRBD2. Germline V gene lookup returns CDR1 LGHDT and CDR2 YNNKEL (reference sequence). CDR3 length: 16 residues. J lost 5 bases, V lost 4 bases, and 6 bases had no gene match. The CDR3 coding sequence is TGTGCCAGCAGCCTCGGACTAGCGGGGGGGCCAGACGAGCAGTACTTC. Its translation is CASSLGLAGGPDEQYF.

V gene TRBV6-2 or TRBV6-3 combines with J gene TRBJ2-7; 9 nucleotides match TRBD1. The length of the CDR3 is 17 residues. Looked up from germline, CDR1 is MNHEY and CDR2 is SVGEGT. The trim removed 2 bases at V and 6 bases at J, leaving 14 bases unmatched. The CDR3 nucleotides are TGTGCCAGCAGTTACAATGTCCCTCCGGGACAGGGTTTCGAGCAGTACTTC. This gives the protein CASSYNVPPGQGFEQYF.

This chain joins TRBV27 and TRBJ2-7; 7 bases are a match to TRBD2. This CDR3 region has 15 residues. V lost 3 bases, J lost 8 bases, and 13 bases stayed unmatched. The V gene's germline CDR1 is MNHEY and CDR2 SMNVEV (reference sequence). CDR3 sequence (DNA): TGTGCCAGCAGTTTCGGCCTAGCGGCCATATCTCAGCAGTACTTC. Translated: CASSFGLAAISQQYF.

The chain employs TRBV19 and TRBJ2-5; 7 bases line up with TRBD2. The CDR3 contains 13 residues. The germline V gene has CDR1 LNHDA and CDR2 SQIVND (reference sequence). The V gene end was trimmed by 8 bases and the J gene end by 5 bases; junction bases not matched to a gene: 8. CDR3 nucleotide sequence: TGTGCCAGTTCTCAGACTAGCTCCGAGACCCAGTACTTC. This translates into CASSQTSSETQYF.

With respect to this clone: One end of the junction varies from germline; a read error may be responsible. The chain carries TRBV5-1 and TRBJ2-1, with D possibly being TRBD2 (6 bases). Germline assignment: CDR1 SGHRS and CDR2 YFSETQ. The CDR3 length is 16 residues. The CDR3, as DNA: TGCGCCAGCAACTTGCGTGCCGGCCCGCGGGATAATGAGCAGTTCTTC. Translation: CASNLRAGPRDNEQFF.

The CDR3 loop is CASSQAGGSEWETQYF. The CDR3, as DNA: TGCGCCAGCAGCCAAGCGGGCGGGAGCGAATGGGAGACCCAGTACTTC. The V gene is TRBV4-3, the J gene TRBJ2-5, with 7 bases that match TRBD2. J lost 5 bases, V lost 1 base, and 10 bases had no gene match. Germline-derived CDR1 and CDR2 are LGHNA and YSLEER. This CDR3 spans 16 amino acids.

J is TRBJ2-1 and V is TRBV14; 8 bases map to TRBD2. V shed 4 bases, J shed 6 bases, and the junction held 11 bases outside the gene matches. The germline CDR1 and CDR2 sequences are SGHDN and FVKESK. The CDR3 runs 16 residues. Written as DNA, the CDR3 is TGTGCCAGCAGCCGGCCGGGACTAGATACGATCAATGAGCAGTTCTTC. Translated, it gives CASSRPGLDTINEQFF.

The V and J genes are TRBV3-1 (or the pseudogene TRBV3-2) and TRBJ1-1; D is uncertain. Deletions cut 4 bases from V and 3 bases from J, with 12 bases between. Per germline, CDR1 LGHDT and CDR2 YNNKEL (reference sequence). There are 14 residues in the CDR3. The DNA of the CDR3 is TGTGCCAGCAGCCTCGGCCCGGGGTACACTGAAGCTTTCTTT. Protein sequence: CASSLGPGYTEAFF.

V usage is TRBV18 and J usage is TRBJ2-5; D gene uncertain. Germline loops: CDR1 KGHSH, CDR2 LQKENI. The V end was cut by 3 bases, the J end by 5 bases, with 7 bases between. This CDR3 has 12 residues. CDR3 sequence: CASSPGSETQYF. The CDR3 coding sequence is TGTGCCAGCTCACCGGGCAGCGAGACCCAGTACTTC.

The chain recombines TRBV2 with TRBJ2-5; a possible D gene is TRBD1 (5 bases). From germline, CDR1 is SNHLY and CDR2 FYNNEI. The CDR3 is 15 residues long. V was clipped by 5 bases and J by 0 bases, with 13 bases between them. The CDR3 region has the DNA TGTGCCAGCAGTTCCCAGAGACAGTACCAAGAGACCCAGTACTTC. Translated, it gives CASSSQRQYQETQYF.

The chain carries TRBV18 and TRBJ2-3; no definite D call. The CDR3 extends over 14 amino acids. Germline values: CDR1 KGHSH, CDR2 LQKENI. Trimming stripped 6 bases from V and 0 bases from J, with 10 bases between. In nucleotides, the CDR3 is TGTGCCAGCTCCCTAGGTTATAGCACAGATACGCAGTATTTT. Translated, it gives CASSLGYSTDTQYF.

The table lists this clone with a few counts. This chain uses TRBV7-2 with TRBJ2-7; 11 bases align to TRBD2. Germline CDR1 is SGHTA and CDR2 is FQGNSA. The CDR3 has 18 amino acids. V shed 6 bases, J shed 1 base, and the junction held 14 bases outside the gene matches. The CDR3 nucleotides are TGTGCCAGCAGTACCCGGCGGCTAGCGGGGGGACAATCCTACGAGCAGTACTTC. Amino acid sequence: CASSTRRLAGGQSYEQYF. The full variable domain, in which reference TRBV7-2 and TRBJ2-7 provide the parts outside the CDR3, is GAGVSQSPSNKVTEKGKDVELRCDPISGHTALYWYRQSLGQGLEFLIYFQGNSAPDKSGLPSDRFSAERTGGSVSTLTIQRTQQEDSAVYLCASSTRRLAGGQSYEQYFGPGTRLTVT.

In its sample, this clone was seen a few times. The chain links TRBV6-4 to TRBJ2-3; 8 bases align to TRBD2. Germline V gene sequence: CDR1 MRHNA, CDR2 SNTAGT. The CDR3 covers 13 residues. V gave up 3 bases and J gave up 4 bases; unmatched junction bases: 0. The CDR3 protein is CASSEGLADTQYF. CDR3 coding DNA: TGTGCCAGCAGTGAGGGACTAGCAGATACGCAGTATTTT.